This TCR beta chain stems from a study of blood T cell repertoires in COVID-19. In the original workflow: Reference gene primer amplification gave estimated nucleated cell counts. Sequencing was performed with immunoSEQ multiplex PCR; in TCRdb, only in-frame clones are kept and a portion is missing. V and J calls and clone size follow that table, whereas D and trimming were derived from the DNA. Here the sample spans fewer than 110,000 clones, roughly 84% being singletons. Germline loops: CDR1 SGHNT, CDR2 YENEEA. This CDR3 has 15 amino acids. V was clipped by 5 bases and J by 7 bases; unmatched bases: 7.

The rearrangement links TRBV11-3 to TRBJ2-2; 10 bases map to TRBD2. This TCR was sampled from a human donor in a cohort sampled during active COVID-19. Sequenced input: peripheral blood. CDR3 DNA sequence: TGTGCCAGCAGCGGAGCGGGAGGGCCCAGCGGGGAGCTGTTTTTT. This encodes CASSGAGGPSGELFF. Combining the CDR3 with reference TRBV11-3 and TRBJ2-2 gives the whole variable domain EAGVVQSPRYKIIEKKQPVAFWCNPISGHNTLYWYLQNLGQGPELLIRYENEEAVDDSQLPKDRFSAERLKGVDSTLKIQPAELGDSAVYLCASSGAGGPSGELFFGEGSRLTVL.